This T cell receptor beta chain was retrieved from a study of blood T cell repertoires in COVID-19. Study at large: The study drew acute and convalescent COVID-19 samples from the United States, Italy and Spain. PBMCs, B-cell-depleted T cells, or T cells were the source of the cDNA or gDNA that made up the material.

In its sample, this clone was seen once. Some clones are missing from TCRdb's copy, which holds only in-frame ones; the method was immunoSEQ multiplex PCR. There are about 46,000 clones in the sample; about four fifths occur only once, and 5.5% to 7.5% lies in the top ten. Germline CDR1 is SEHNR and CDR2 is FQNEAQ (reference sequence). The CDR3 totals 15 residues. Germline trimming cut 5 bases from V and 3 bases from J; bases unmatched to any gene: 6. The chain employs TRBV7-9 and TRBJ1-2; 10 bases line up with TRBD1. Sequenced sample: peripheral blood. The clonotype comes from a woman aged 80 or over with acute or convalescent COVID-19. The CDR3 protein is CASSARDRGHYGYTF. For the CDR3, the DNA is TGTGCCAGCAGCGCCCGGGACAGGGGACACTATGGCTACACCTTC.